The next 20 T cell receptor beta chains were all read from a single sample in a study of blood T cell repertoires in COVID-19. Here immunoSEQ multiplex PCR was the method, and the copy in TCRdb shows in-frame clones only, minus some. The repertoire holds 150,000 to 200,000 clones, with around 82% as singletons. What was sequenced was peripheral blood. The receptor set was obtained from a woman aged 70 to 79 who had recovered from COVID-19.

The chain couples TRBV30 to TRBJ1-1; D unclear. V was pared by 5 bases and J by 6 bases, with 10 bases between. Germline CDR1 reads GTSNPN; CDR2 reads SVGIG (reference sequence). The CDR3 has 11 amino acids. The CDR3, as DNA: TGTGCCTGGGCTTTGGGCGCTGAAGCTTTCTTT. Translated: CAWALGAEAFF. Drawing the rest from reference TRBV30 and TRBJ1-1, the complete variable domain is SQTIHQWPATLVQPVGSPLSLECTVEGTSNPNLYWYRQAAGRGLQLLFYSVGIGQISSEVPQNLSASRPQDRQFILSSKKLLLSDSGFYLCAWALGAEAFFGQGTRLTVV.

V usage is TRBV4-1 and J usage is TRBJ2-7, with D unclear. Per the germline V gene, CDR1 is MGHRA and CDR2 is YSYEKL. The CDR3 sequence is 14 residues long. Trimming took 3 bases from V and 4 from J, leaving 13 bases between them. CDR3 sequence (DNA): TGCGCCAGCAGCCACCTTATAGAGCTTTACGAGCAGTACTTC. Its protein product is CASSHLIELYEQYF.

The genes are TRBV4-1 and TRBJ2-7, with D perhaps matching TRBD1 (5 bases). This CDR3 region has 13 residues. Germline loops: CDR1 MGHRA, CDR2 YSYEKL. Trimming shortened V by 2 bases and J by 9 bases, and 14 bases separated the two germline ends. The CDR3 nucleotides are TGCGCCAGCAGCCAACCAGGGCCGGTTGGGCAGTACTTC. Translation gives CASSQPGPVGQYF.

The chain employs TRBV6-5 and TRBJ1-2, with D hard to call. Germline V gives CDR1 MNHEY, CDR2 SVGAGI. The CDR3 has 14 residues. The V and J ends lost 2 bases and 4 bases respectively, with 11 bases between them. The CDR3 loop is CASSYGGEPYGYTF. The CDR3 DNA reads TGTGCCAGCAGTTACGGCGGGGAGCCCTATGGCTACACCTTC.

The rearrangement links TRBV5-4 to TRBJ2-7; D unclear. The CDR3 contains 13 residues. The ends were cut back, 4 bases at V and 0 bases at J, with 8 bases in the middle. Germline V lookup: CDR1 SGHNT, CDR2 YYREEE (reference sequence). CDR3 protein: CASSLGSSYEQYF. The CDR3, as DNA: TGTGCCAGCAGCCTGGGTAGCTCCTACGAGCAGTACTTC. The variable domain in full, with the rest retrieved from reference TRBV5-4 and TRBJ2-7, is ETGVTQSPTHLIKTRGQQVTLRCSSQSGHNTVSWYQQALGQGPQFIFQYYREEENGRGNFPPRFSGLQFPNYSSELNVNALELDDSALYLCASSLGSSYEQYFGPGTRLTVT.

This chain connects TRBV7-9 to TRBJ2-2, with 9 bases matching TRBD2. The CDR3 length is 14 residues. V shed 5 bases, J shed 7 bases, and the junction held 5 bases outside the gene matches. Looked up from germline, CDR1 is SEHNR and CDR2 is FQNEAQ (reference sequence). DNA for the CDR3: TGTGCCAGCAGCCGGACTAGCGATGGCGGGGAGCTGTTTTTT. It codes for CASSRTSDGGELFF.

The rearrangement joins TRBV19 to TRBJ2-5; 10 bases fit TRBD1. Germline-derived CDR1 and CDR2 are LNHDA and SQIVND (reference sequence). The CDR3 runs 16 residues. Trimming took 7 bases from V and 2 from J; bases not matched to a gene: 10. The CDR3 DNA sequence: TGTGCCAGTACCCCTGGGTGGGACAGGGGTCAAGAGACCCAGTACTTC. Protein product: CASTPGWDRGQETQYF. The full variable domain, rest sourced from reference TRBV19 and TRBJ2-5, is DGGITQSPKYLFRKEGQNVTLSCEQNLNHDAMYWYRQDPGQGLRLIYYSQIVNDFQKGDIAEGYSVSREKKESFPLTVTSAQKNPTAFYLCASTPGWDRGQETQYFGPGTRLLVL.

The CDR3, as DNA: TGTGCCAGCAGTTGGGGGGATGAGCAGTTCTTC. It encodes CASSWGDEQFF. The chain has TRBV25-1 and TRBJ2-1; the D gene is possibly TRBD2 (6 bases). The germline V gene encodes CDR1 MGHDK and CDR2 SYGVNS. There are 11 residues in the CDR3. Trimming pared 5 bases from V and 8 bases from J, leaving 7 bases between.

The genes are TRBV5-4 and TRBJ2-3; tentative D call: TRBD2 (6 bases). Germline-derived CDR1 and CDR2 are SGHNT and YYREEE (reference sequence). This CDR3 has 14 amino acids. Trimming pared 0 bases from V and 3 bases from J, leaving 8 bases between. CDR3: CASSLGRGTDTQYF. CDR3 sequence (DNA): TGTGCCAGCAGCTTGGGGCGGGGTACAGATACGCAGTATTTT.

This chain connects TRBV19 to TRBJ2-7; D not resolved. The ends were cut back, 6 bases at V and 0 bases at J, with 12 bases in the middle. CDR1 and CDR2 (germline): LNHDA, SQIVND (reference sequence). This CDR3 has 14 amino acids. This CDR3 is CASRTTGRSYEQYF. The CDR3 DNA reads TGTGCCAGTAGGACGACTGGCCGCTCCTACGAGCAGTACTTC.

This clone was detected only a few times. The rearrangement uses TRBV14 and TRBJ2-3, with D possibly TRBD1 on 5 matching bases. Germline CDR1 is SGHDN and CDR2 is FVKESK. V was shortened by 4 bases and J by 0 bases, with 11 bases between the two germline ends. The CDR3 is 15 residues long. This CDR3 is CASSPQGLSTDTQYF. CDR3 bases: TGTGCCAGCAGCCCCCAGGGCCTTAGCACAGATACGCAGTATTTT.

The V call is TRBV29-1, the J call TRBJ2-1; 7 positions match TRBD2. Germline V gene data show CDR1 as SQVTM and CDR2 as ANQGSEA. The CDR3 loop spans 15 amino acids. The ends lost 7 bases at V and 4 bases at J; junction bases unmatched: 13. This chain's CDR3 is CSAPMGGSGYNEQFF. The DNA of the CDR3 is TGCAGCGCCCCCATGGGGGGGAGCGGGTACAATGAGCAGTTCTTC.

The chain employs TRBV6-5 and TRBJ1-5; no clear D gene. V was pared by 6 bases and J by 2 bases, with 5 bases between. This CDR3 has 12 amino acids. From germline, CDR1 is MNHEY and CDR2 SVGAGI. CDR3 region: CASRRGNQPQHF. DNA of the CDR3: TGTGCCAGCAGGAGGGGCAATCAGCCCCAGCATTTT.

The chain carries TRBV3-1 (or the pseudogene TRBV3-2) and TRBJ1-3; D is ambiguous. This CDR3 contains 12 residues. The V end was cut by 5 bases, the J end by 4 bases, with 6 bases between. Germline loops: CDR1 LGHDT, CDR2 YNNKEL (reference sequence). In DNA, the CDR3 is TGTGCCAGCAGCTCGGGAGGAAACACCATATATTTT. It specifies CASSSGGNTIYF.

The chain joins TRBV19 to TRBJ1-5; weak D call: TRBD1 (5 bases). Germline V gene lookup returns CDR1 LNHDA and CDR2 SQIVND (reference sequence). The CDR3 contains 17 residues. Trimming left V 6 bases short and J 4 bases short, with 22 bases between. CDR3 in DNA: TGTGCCAGTAGCCTCCTTGCAGGGAGGGTTTGGAATCAGCCCCAGCATTTT. It codes for CASSLLAGRVWNQPQHF.

This clone was seen only a few times. This rearrangement joins TRBV19 to TRBJ1-3; weak D call: TRBD1 (5 bases). The V end was cut by 4 bases, the J end by 1 base, with 11 bases between. Germline V gene sequence: CDR1 LNHDA, CDR2 SQIVND (reference sequence). The CDR3 runs to 15 residues. The CDR3 region is CASSSTGQSGNTIYF. CDR3 in DNA: TGTGCCAGTAGTAGCACAGGCCAGTCTGGAAACACCATATATTTT. Combining the CDR3 with reference TRBV19 and TRBJ1-3 gives the whole variable domain DGGITQSPKYLFRKEGQNVTLSCEQNLNHDAMYWYRQDPGQGLRLIYYSQIVNDFQKGDIAEGYSVSREKKESFPLTVTSAQKNPTAFYLCASSSTGQSGNTIYFGEGSWLTVV.

The chain couples TRBV29-1 to TRBJ2-5, with 12 positions matching TRBD2. Trimming at V came to 5 bases and at J to 1 base, leaving 8 bases not matched to a gene. Germline assignment: CDR1 SQVTM and CDR2 ANQGSEA. The CDR3 length is 16 residues. CDR3: CSVRGLAGGLQETQYF. The CDR3 DNA is TGCAGCGTTCGAGGTCTAGCGGGAGGGCTCCAAGAGACCCAGTACTTC.

V usage is TRBV2 and J usage is TRBJ2-4; 10 nucleotides match TRBD1. Germline loops: CDR1 SNHLY, CDR2 FYNNEI. The V and J ends lost 9 bases and 1 base, in that order; junction bases with no gene match: 3. CDR3 size: 14 residues. CDR3 DNA: TGTGCCAGTAGACAGGGGGCGGCCAAAAACATTCAGTACTTC. Its translation is CASRQGAAKNIQYF.

This chain uses TRBV6-6 with TRBJ1-5, with D possibly being TRBD1 (5 bases). The CDR3 extends over 13 amino acids. Germline V gene lookup returns CDR1 MNHNY and CDR2 SVGAGI (reference sequence). CDR3 sequence reads: CAGAGNSNQPQHF. In nucleotides, the CDR3 is TGTGCTGGGGCGGGAAATAGCAATCAGCCCCAGCATTTT.

This chain uses TRBV18 with TRBJ2-1; D is possibly TRBD2 (6 bases). The germline CDR1 and CDR2 sequences are KGHSH and LQKENI. The CDR3 covers 15 residues. Trimming pared 6 bases from V and 8 bases from J, leaving 20 bases between. CDR3 DNA: TGTGCCAGCTCCCCCCAGGGCGGGGCGAGACATGAGCAGTTCTTC. This gives the protein CASSPQGGARHEQFF.